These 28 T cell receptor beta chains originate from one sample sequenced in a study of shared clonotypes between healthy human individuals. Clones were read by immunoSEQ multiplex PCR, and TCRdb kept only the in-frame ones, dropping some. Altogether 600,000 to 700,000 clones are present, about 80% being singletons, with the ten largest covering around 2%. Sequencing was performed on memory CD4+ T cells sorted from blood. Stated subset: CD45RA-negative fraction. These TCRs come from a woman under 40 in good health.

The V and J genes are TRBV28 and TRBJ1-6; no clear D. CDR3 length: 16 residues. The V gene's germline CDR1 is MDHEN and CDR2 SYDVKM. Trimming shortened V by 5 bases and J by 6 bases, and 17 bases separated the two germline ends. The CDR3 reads CASSPHSSGPNSPLHF. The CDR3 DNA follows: TGTGCCAGCAGTCCCCATTCGAGTGGTCCTAATTCACCCCTCCACTTT.

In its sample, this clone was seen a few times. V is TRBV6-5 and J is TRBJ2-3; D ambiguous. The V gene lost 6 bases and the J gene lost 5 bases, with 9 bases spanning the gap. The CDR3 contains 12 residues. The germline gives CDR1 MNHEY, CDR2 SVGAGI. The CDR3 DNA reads TGTGCCAGCAGGGGGATGTTAGATACGCAGTATTTT. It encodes CASRGMLDTQYF.

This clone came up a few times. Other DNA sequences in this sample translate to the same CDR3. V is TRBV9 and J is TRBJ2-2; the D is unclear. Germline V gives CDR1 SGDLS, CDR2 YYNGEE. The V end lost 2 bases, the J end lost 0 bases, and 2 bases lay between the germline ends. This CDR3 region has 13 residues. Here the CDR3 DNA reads TGTGCCAGCAGCGTTTCGAACACCGGGGAGCTGTTTTTT. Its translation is CASSVSNTGELFF.

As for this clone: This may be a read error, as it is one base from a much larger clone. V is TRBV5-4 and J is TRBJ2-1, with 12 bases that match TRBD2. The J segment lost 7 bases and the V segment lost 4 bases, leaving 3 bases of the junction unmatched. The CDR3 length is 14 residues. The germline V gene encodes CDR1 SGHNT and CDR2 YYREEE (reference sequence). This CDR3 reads CASSPGTSGNEQFF. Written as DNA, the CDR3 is TGTGCCAGCAGCCCCGGGACTAGCGGGAATGAGCAGTTCTTC.

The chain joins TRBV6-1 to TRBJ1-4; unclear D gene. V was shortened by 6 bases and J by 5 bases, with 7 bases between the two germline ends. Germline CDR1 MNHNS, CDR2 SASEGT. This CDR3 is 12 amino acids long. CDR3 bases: TGTGCCAGCAGCGATCAAAATGAAAAACTGTTTTTT. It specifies CASSDQNEKLFF.

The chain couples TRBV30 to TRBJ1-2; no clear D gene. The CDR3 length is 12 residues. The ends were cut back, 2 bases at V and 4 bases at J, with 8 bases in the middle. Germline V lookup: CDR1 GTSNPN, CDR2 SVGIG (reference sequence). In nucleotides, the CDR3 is TGTGCCTGGAGTCTAGGGTTCTATGGCTACACCTTC. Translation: CAWSLGFYGYTF.

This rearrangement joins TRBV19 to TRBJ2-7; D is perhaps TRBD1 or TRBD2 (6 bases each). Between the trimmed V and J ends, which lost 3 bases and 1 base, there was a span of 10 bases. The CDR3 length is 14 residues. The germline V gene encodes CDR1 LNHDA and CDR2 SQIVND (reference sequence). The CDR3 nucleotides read TGTGCCAGTAGTATCCAGGGGACTTCCTACGAGCAGTACTTC. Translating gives CASSIQGTSYEQYF.

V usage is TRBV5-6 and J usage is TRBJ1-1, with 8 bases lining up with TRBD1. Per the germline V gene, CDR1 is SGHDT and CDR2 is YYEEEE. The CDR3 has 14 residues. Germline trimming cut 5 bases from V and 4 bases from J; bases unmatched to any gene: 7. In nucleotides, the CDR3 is TGTGCCAGCAGTTACGGGGACAGGTCCACTGAAGCTTTCTTT. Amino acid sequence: CASSYGDRSTEAFF.

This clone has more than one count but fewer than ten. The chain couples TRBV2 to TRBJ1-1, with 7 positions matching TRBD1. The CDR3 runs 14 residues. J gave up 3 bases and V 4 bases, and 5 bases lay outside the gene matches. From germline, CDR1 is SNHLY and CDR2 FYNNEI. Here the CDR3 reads CASSVGGRDTEAFF. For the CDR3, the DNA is TGTGCCAGCAGTGTAGGGGGCAGGGACACTGAAGCTTTCTTT.

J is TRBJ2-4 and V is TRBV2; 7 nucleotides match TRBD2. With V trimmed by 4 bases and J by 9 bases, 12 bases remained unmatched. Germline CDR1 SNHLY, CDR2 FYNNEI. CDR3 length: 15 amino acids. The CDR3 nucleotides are TGTGCCAGCAGTGGGGACGGCGGGAGTTCCGTCATTCAGTACTTC. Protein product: CASSGDGGSSVIQYF. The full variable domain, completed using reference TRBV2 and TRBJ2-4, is EPEVTQTPSHQVTQMGQEVILRCVPISNHLYFYWYRQILGQKVEFLVSFYNNEISEKSEIFDDQFSVERPDGSNFTLKIRSTKLEDSAMYFCASSGDGGSSVIQYFGAGTRLSVL.

The CDR3 nucleotides read TGCGCCAGCAGCTCGATAGTAGGGGGAACCGGGGAGCTGTTTTTT. Translation gives CASSSIVGGTGELFF. The chain joins TRBV5-1 to TRBJ2-2; possible D gene TRBD1, 6 bases. Germline V CDR1 and CDR2: SGHRS, YFSETQ. V lost 3 bases and J 5 bases, leaving 14 bases between the germline ends. This CDR3 comprises 15 residues.

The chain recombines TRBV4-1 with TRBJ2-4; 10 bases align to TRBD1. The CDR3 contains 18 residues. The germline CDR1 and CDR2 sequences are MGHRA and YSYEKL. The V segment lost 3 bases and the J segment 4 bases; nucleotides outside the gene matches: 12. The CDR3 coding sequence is TGCGCCAGCAGCCATATGACCAGCCGGGACAGGGGAAAAAACATTCAGTACTTC. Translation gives CASSHMTSRDRGKNIQYF.

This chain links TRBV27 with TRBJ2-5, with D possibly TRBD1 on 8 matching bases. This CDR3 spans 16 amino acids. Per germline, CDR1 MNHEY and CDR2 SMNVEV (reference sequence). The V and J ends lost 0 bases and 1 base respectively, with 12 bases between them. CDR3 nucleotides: TGTGCCAGCAGTTTATCACAGGGGGGGGGCCAAGAGACCCAGTACTTC. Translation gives CASSLSQGGGQETQYF.

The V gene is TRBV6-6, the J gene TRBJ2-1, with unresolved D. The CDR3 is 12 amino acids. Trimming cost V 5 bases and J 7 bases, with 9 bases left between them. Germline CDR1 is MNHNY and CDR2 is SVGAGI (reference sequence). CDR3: CASSLQWNEQFF. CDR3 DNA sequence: TGTGCCAGCAGTCTTCAGTGGAATGAGCAGTTCTTC.

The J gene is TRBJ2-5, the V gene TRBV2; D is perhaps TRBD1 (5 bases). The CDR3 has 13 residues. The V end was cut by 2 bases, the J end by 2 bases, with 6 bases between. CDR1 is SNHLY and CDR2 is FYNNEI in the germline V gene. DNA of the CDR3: TGTGCCAGCAGTGAACAGGGACAAGAGACCCAGTACTTC. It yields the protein CASSEQGQETQYF.

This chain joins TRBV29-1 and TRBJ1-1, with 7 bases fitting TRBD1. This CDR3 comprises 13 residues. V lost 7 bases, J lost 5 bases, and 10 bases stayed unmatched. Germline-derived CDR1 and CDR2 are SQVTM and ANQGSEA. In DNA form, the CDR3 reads TGCAGCGCCCTGACAGGGACTCTTACTGAAGCTTTCTTT. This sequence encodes CSALTGTLTEAFF.

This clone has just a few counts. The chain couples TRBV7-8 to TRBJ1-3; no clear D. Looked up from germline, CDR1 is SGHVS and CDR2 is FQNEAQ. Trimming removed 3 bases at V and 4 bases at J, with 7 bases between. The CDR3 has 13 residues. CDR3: CASSLLEGNTIYF. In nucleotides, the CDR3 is TGTGCCAGCAGCTTGTTAGAAGGAAACACCATATATTTT.

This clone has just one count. The CDR3 protein is CASSRGYRDASTGEQFF. Written as DNA, the CDR3 is TGTGCCAGCAGTCGAGGGTACCGGGACGCCTCGACTGGTGAGCAGTTCTTC. The chain joins TRBV28 to TRBJ2-1, with D possibly called TRBD1 or TRBD2 (5 bases each). CDR1 and CDR2 (germline): MDHEN, SYDVKM. Trimming shortened V by 5 bases and J by 9 bases, and 26 bases separated the two germline ends. This CDR3 comprises 17 residues.

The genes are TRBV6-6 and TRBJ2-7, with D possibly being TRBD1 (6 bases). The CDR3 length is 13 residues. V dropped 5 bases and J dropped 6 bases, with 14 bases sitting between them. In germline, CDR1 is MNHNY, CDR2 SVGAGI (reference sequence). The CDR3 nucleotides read TGTGCCAGCAGTACCCAACAGGGATCCGAGCAGTACTTC. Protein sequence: CASSTQQGSEQYF.

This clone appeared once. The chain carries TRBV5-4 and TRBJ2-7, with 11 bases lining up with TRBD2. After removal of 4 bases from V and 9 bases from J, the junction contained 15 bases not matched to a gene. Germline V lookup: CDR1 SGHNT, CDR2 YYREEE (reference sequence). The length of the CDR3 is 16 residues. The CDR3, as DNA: TGTGCCAGCAGCCAAGGACTAGCGGGCACCGAGGGCCGGCAGTACTTC. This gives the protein CASSQGLAGTEGRQYF.

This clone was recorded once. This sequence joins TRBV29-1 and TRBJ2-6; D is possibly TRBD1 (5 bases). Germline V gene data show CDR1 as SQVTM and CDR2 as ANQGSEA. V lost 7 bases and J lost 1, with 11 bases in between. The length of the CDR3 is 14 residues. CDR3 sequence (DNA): TGCAGCGCAGCCCCAGGGTCTGGGGCCAACGTCCTGACTTTC. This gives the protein CSAAPGSGANVLTF.

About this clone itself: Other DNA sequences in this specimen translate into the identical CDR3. CDR3 sequence reads: CASSRGAQETQYF. The CDR3 region has the DNA TGTGCCAGTAGTAGAGGGGCCCAAGAGACCCAGTACTTC. This sequence joins TRBV19 and TRBJ2-5; D tentatively reads TRBD1 or TRBD2 (5 bases each). Between the trimmed V and J ends, which lost 4 bases and 1 base, there was a span of 7 bases. The germline V gene encodes CDR1 LNHDA and CDR2 SQIVND (reference sequence). This CDR3 has 13 amino acids.

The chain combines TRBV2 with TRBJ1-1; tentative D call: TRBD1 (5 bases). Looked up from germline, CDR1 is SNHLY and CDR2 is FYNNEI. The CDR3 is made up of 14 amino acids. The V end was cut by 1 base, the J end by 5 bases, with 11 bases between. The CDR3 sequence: CASSEEGVRTEAFF. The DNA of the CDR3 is TGTGCCAGCAGTGAAGAAGGGGTTAGGACTGAAGCTTTCTTT. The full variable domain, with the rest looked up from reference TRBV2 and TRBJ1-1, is EPEVTQTPSHQVTQMGQEVILRCVPISNHLYFYWYRQILGQKVEFLVSFYNNEISEKSEIFDDQFSVERPDGSNFTLKIRSTKLEDSAMYFCASSEEGVRTEAFFGQGTRLTVV.

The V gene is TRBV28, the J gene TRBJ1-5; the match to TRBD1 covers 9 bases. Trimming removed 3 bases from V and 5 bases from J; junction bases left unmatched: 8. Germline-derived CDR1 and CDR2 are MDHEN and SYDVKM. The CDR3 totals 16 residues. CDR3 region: CASSFRGQGVYQPQHF. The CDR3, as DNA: TGTGCCAGCAGTTTCCGGGGACAGGGAGTTTATCAGCCCCAGCATTTT.

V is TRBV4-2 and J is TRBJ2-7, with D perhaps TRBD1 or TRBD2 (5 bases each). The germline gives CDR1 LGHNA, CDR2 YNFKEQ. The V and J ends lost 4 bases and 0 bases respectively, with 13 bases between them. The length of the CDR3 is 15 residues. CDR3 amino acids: CASSRDGDSSYEQYF. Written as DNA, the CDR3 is TGTGCCAGCAGCCGGGACGGCGATAGCTCCTACGAGCAGTACTTC.

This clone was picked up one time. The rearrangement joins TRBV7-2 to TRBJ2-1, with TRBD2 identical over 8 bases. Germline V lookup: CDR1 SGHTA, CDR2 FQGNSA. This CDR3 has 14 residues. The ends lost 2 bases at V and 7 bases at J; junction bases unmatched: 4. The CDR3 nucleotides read TGTGCCAGCAGCTTAAGCGGGAGTAGTAATGAGCAGTTCTTC. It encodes CASSLSGSSNEQFF.

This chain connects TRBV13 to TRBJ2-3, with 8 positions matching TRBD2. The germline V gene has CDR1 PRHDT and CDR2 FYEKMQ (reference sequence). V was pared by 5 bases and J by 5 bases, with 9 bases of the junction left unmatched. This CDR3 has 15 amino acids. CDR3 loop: CASSPGGGSGDTQYF. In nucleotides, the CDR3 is TGTGCCAGCAGCCCAGGCGGGGGGAGTGGAGATACGCAGTATTTT.

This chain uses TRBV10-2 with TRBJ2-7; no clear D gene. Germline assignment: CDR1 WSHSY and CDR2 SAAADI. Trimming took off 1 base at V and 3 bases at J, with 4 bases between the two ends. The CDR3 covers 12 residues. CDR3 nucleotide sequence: TGCGCCAGCAGTGAGTTAAACTACGAGCAGTACTTC. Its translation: CASSELNYEQYF.